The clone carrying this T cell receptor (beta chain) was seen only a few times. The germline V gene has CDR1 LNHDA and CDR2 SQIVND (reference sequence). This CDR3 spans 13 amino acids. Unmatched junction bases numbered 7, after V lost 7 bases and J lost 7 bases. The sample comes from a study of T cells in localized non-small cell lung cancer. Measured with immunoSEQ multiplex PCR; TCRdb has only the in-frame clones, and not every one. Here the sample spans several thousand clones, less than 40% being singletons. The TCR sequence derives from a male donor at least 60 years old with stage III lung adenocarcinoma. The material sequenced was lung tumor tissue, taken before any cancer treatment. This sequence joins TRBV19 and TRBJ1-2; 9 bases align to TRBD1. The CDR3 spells CASTLDRGGGYTF. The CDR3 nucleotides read TGTGCCAGTACCCTGGACAGGGGAGGTGGCTACACCTTC.